This T cell receptor beta chain comes out of a study of OX40 agonist ivuxolimab in advanced cancers. TCRdb's copy holds only in-frame clones and misses some; the assay was immunoSEQ multiplex PCR. In the table there are about 35,000 clones, 65% to 75% of which are singletons. Germline CDR1 reads SGHRS; CDR2 reads YFSETQ. This CDR3 spans 14 amino acids. Trimming removed 2 bases from V and 5 bases from J, with 11 bases in between. The rearrangement links TRBV5-1 to TRBJ2-1; D is undetermined. Sequencing was performed on CD4+ or CD8+ T cells sorted from blood, taken in a trial of the OX40 agonist ivuxolimab. The sequence was collected from an adult with an advanced solid tumor such as melanoma, head and neck, liver or kidney cancer. This chain's CDR3 is CASSFTGGNNEQFF. CDR3 nucleotide sequence: TGCGCCAGCAGCTTTACTGGTGGAAACAATGAGCAGTTCTTC.